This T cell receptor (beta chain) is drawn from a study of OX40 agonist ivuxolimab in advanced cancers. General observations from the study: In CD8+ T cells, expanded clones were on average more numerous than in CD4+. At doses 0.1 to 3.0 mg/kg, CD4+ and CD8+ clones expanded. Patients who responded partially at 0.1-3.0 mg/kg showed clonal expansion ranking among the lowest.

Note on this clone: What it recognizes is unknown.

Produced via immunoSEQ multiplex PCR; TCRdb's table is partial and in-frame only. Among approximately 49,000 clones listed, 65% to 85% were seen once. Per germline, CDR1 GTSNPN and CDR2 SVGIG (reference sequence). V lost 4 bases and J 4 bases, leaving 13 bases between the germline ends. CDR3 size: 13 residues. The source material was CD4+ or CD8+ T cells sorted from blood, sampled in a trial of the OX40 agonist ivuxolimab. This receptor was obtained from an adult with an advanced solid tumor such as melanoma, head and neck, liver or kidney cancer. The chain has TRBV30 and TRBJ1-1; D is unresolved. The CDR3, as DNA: TGTGCCTGGAACCGAGGGCAGGCCACTGAAGCTTTCTTT. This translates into CAWNRGQATEAFF. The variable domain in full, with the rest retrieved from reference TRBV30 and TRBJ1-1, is SQTIHQWPATLVQPVGSPLSLECTVEGTSNPNLYWYRQAAGRGLQLLFYSVGIGQISSEVPQNLSASRPQDRQFILSSKKLLLSDSGFYLCAWNRGQATEAFFGQGTRLTVV.